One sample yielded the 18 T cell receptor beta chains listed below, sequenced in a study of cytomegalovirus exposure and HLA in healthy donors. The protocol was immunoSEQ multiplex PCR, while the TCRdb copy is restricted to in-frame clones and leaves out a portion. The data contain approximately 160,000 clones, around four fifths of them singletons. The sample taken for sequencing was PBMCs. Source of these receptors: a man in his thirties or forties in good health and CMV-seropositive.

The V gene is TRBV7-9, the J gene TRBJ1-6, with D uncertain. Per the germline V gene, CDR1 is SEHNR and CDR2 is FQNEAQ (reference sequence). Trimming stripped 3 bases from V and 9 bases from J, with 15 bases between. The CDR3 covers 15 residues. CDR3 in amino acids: CASSLSGSEGSPLHF. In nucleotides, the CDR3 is TGTGCCAGCAGCTTGTCCGGGAGTGAGGGTTCACCCCTCCACTTT.

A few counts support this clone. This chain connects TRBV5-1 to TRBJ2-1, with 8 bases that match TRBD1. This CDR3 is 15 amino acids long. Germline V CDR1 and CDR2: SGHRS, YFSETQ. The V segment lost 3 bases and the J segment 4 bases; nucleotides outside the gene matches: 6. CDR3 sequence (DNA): TGCGCCAGCAGCTGGGGAAGACAGGGGTACAATGAGCAGTTCTTC. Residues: CASSWGRQGYNEQFF.

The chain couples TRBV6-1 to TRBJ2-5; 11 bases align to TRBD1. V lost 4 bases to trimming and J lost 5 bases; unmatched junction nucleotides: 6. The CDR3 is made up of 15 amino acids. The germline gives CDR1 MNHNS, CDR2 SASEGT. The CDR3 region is CASSGGTGGPETQYF. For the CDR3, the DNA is TGTGCCAGCAGTGGGGGGACAGGGGGGCCCGAGACCCAGTACTTC.

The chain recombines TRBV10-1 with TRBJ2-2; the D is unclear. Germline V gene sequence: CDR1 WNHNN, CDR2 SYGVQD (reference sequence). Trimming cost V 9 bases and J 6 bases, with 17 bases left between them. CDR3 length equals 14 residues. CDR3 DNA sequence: TGCGCCAGAAACCTGACCGAGGTGGCCGGGGAGCTGTTTTTT. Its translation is CARNLTEVAGELFF.

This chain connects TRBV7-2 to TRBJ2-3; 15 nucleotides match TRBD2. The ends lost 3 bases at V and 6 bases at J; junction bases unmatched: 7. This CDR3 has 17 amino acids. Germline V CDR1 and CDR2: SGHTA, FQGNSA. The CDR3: CASSFGTSGGTRDTQYF. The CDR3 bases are TGTGCCAGCAGCTTCGGGACTAGCGGGGGGACACGGGATACGCAGTATTTT.

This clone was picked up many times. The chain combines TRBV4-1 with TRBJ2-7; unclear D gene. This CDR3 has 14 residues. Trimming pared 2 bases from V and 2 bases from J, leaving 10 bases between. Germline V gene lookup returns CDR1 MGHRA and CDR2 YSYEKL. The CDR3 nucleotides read TGCGCCAGCAGCCAACAGTTGGTAACCTACGAGCAGTACTTC. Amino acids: CASSQQLVTYEQYF.

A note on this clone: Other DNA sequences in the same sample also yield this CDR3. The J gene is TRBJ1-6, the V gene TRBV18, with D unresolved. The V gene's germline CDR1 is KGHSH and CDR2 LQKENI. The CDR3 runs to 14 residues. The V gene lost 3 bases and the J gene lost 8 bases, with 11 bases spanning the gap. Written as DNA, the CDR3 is TGTGCCAGCTCACCTCGGCAGGATGATTCACCCCTCCACTTT. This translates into CASSPRQDDSPLHF.

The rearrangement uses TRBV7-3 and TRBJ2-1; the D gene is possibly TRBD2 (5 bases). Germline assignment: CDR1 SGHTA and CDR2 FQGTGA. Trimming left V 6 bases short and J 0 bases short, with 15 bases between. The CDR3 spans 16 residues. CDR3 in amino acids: CASSSTGGSSYNEQFF. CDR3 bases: TGTGCCAGCAGTTCGACCGGAGGTAGCTCCTACAATGAGCAGTTCTTC.

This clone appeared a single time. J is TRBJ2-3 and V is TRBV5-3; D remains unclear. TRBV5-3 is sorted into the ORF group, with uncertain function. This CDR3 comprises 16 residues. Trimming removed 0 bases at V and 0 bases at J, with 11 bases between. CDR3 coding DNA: TGTGCCAGAAGCTTGGGCCTTTGGCGGAGCACAGATACGCAGTATTTT. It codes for CARSLGLWRSTDTQYF.

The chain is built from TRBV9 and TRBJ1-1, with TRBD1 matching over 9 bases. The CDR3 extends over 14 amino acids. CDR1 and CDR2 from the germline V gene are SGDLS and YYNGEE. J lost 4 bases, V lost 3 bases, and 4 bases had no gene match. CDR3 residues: CASSAGTGITEAFF. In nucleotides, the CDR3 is TGTGCCAGCAGCGCAGGGACAGGGATCACTGAAGCTTTCTTT. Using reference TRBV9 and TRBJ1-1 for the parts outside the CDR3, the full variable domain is DSGVTQTPKHLITATGQRVTLRCSPRSGDLSVYWYQQSLDQGLQFLIQYYNGEERAKGNILERFSAQQFPDLHSELNLSSLELGDSALYFCASSAGTGITEAFFGQGTRLTVV.

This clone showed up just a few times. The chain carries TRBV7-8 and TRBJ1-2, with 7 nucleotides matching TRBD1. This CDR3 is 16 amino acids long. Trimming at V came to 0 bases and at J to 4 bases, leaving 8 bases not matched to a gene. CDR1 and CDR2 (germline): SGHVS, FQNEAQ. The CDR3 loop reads CASSLAREGASYGYTF. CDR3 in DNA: TGTGCCAGCAGCTTAGCCCGGGAGGGGGCAAGCTATGGCTACACCTTC.

The CDR3 loop reads CASSTQGSQSPLHF. The CDR3 coding sequence is TGTGCCAGTAGCACCCAGGGATCACAATCACCCCTCCACTTT. J is TRBJ1-6 and V is TRBV19, with D perhaps TRBD1 (5 bases). The CDR3 has 14 residues. CDR1 LNHDA and CDR2 SQIVND come from the germline V gene (reference sequence). The ends were cut back, 6 bases at V and 10 bases at J, with 16 bases in the middle.

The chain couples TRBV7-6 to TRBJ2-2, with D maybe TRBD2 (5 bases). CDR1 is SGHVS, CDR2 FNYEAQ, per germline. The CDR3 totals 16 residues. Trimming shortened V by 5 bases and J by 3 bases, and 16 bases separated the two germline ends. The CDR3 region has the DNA TGTGCCAGCAGCGAAGGTGTGGGAGAACACACCGGGGAGCTGTTTTTT. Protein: CASSEGVGEHTGELFF.

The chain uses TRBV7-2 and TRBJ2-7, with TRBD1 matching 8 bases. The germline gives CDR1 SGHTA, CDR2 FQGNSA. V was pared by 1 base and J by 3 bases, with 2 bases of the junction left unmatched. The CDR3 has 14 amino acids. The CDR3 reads CASSLVGQVYEQYF. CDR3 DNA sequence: TGTGCCAGCAGCTTAGTGGGACAGGTCTACGAGCAGTACTTC.

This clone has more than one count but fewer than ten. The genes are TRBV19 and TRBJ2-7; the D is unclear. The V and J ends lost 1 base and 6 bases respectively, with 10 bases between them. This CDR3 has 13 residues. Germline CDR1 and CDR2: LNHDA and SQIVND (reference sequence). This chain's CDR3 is CASSIGSGSEQYF. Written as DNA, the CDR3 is TGTGCCAGTAGTATAGGATCAGGCAGCGAGCAGTACTTC.

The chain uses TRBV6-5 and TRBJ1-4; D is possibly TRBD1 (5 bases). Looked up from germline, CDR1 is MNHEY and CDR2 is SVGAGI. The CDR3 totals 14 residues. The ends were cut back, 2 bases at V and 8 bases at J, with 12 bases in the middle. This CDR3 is CASSYEAGYEKLFF. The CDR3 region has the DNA TGTGCCAGCAGTTACGAGGCAGGGTACGAAAAACTGTTTTTT.

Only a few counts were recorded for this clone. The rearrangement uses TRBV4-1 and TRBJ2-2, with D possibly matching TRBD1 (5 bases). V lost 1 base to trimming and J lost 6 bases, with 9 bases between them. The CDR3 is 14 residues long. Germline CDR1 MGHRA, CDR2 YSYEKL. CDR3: CASSQARESGELFF. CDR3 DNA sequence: TGCGCCAGCAGCCAAGCCAGGGAATCCGGGGAGCTGTTTTTT.

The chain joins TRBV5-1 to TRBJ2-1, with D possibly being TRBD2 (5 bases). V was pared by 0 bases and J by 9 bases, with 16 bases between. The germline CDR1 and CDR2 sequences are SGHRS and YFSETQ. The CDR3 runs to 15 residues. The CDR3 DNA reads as TGCGCCAGCAGCTTGGCCGCCGGACTGCAGTTTGAGCAGTTCTTC. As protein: CASSLAAGLQFEQFF.